The entry that follows covers one T cell receptor beta chain sequence. The CDR3 sequence is 13 residues long. Germline V lookup: CDR1 ENHRY, CDR2 SYGVKD. With 6 bases removed from V and 4 bases from J, the gap between germline ends came to 12 bases. Repertoires were generated with immunoSEQ multiplex PCR, while TCRdb's copy carries only in-frame clones and drops some. The sample holds under 2,500,000 clones; around 95% are singletons and the top ten take over 0.1%. The sample originates from a study of shared clonotypes between healthy human individuals. Background on the study: CD8 memory received one plate per donor, CD8 naive two, CD4 memory three and CD4 naive three.

A CD45RA-negative memory subset and a CD45RA+ naive subset were separated from the CD4+ cells. The sequencing sample was made of naive CD4+ T cells sorted from blood. This sample's subset: CD45RA+ positively selected. The origin of this receptor is a man aged 18 to 29 in good health. The rearrangement joins TRBV10-3 to TRBJ2-5; TRBD1 is a possible D gene (6 bases). The chain's CDR3 is CAISNREGETQYF. CDR3 DNA sequence: TGTGCCATCAGCAACAGGGAAGGAGAGACCCAGTACTTC.